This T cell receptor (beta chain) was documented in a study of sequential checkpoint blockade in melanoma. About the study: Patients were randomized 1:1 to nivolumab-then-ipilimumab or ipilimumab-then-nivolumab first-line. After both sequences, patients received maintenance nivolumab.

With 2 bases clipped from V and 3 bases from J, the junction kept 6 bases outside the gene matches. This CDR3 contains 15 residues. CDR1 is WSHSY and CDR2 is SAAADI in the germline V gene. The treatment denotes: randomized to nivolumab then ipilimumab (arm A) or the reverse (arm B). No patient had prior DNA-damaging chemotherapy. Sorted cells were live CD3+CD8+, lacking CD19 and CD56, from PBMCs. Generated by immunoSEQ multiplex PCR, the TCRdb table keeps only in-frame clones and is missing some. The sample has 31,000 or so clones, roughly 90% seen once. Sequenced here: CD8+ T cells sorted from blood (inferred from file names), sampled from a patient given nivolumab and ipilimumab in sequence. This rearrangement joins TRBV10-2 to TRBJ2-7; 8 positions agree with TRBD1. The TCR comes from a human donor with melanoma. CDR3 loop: CASSEGHRGYYEQYF. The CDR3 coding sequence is TGCGCCAGCAGTGAGGGTCACAGGGGGTACTACGAGCAGTACTTC.